Below, 22 T cell receptor beta chains from the same sample are listed, as sequenced in a study of blood T cell repertoires in COVID-19. Here immunoSEQ multiplex PCR was the method, and the copy in TCRdb shows in-frame clones only, minus some. The profile shows around 360,000 clones, 80% to 90% of them singletons. The sequenced sample was peripheral blood. The source is a woman in her 30s with COVID-19, enrolled during active disease.

The CDR3 reads CASTLGGANTGELFF. The CDR3 DNA reads as TGTGCCAGCACCCTCGGGGGGGCGAACACCGGGGAGCTGTTTTTT. The gene calls are TRBV2 and TRBJ2-2, with 8 bases that match TRBD2. The germline gives CDR1 SNHLY, CDR2 FYNNEI. The CDR3 length is 15 residues. V trimming: 7 bases; J trimming: 0 bases; junction bases outside the gene matches: 4.

The chain links TRBV15 to TRBJ2-7; TRBD1 aligns across 10 bases. Per germline, CDR1 LNHNV and CDR2 YYDKDF (reference sequence). J lost 3 bases, V lost 1 base, and 3 bases had no gene match. The CDR3 totals 15 residues. The chain's CDR3 is CATSRGGTGDYEQYF. The DNA for the CDR3 is TGTGCCACCAGCAGAGGGGGGACAGGGGACTACGAGCAGTACTTC.

This clone was seen more than once but under ten times. Other DNA variants within this sample encode the same CDR3. The chain joins TRBV7-2 to TRBJ1-1; D is uncertain. The CDR3 contains 13 residues. The V end lost 5 bases, the J end lost 5 bases, and 12 bases lay between the germline ends. The V gene's germline CDR1 is SGHTA and CDR2 FQGNSA. CDR3 in amino acids: CASSHPSGTEAFF. The CDR3 nucleotides are TGTGCCAGCAGCCACCCGTCGGGGACTGAAGCTTTCTTT.

This clone was observed many times. The chain joins TRBV5-1 to TRBJ1-5; maybe TRBD1 (5 bases). In germline, CDR1 is SGHRS, CDR2 YFSETQ. The CDR3 has 13 amino acids. V was pared by 1 base and J by 7 bases, with 9 bases between. The CDR3 loop reads CASSLSGRQPQHF. CDR3 nucleotides: TGCGCCAGCAGCTTGTCAGGGCGGCAGCCCCAGCATTTT.

The genes are TRBV28 and TRBJ2-3; 8 bases are a match to TRBD2. The V gene's germline CDR1 is MDHEN and CDR2 SYDVKM. With V trimmed by 1 base and J by 1 base, 4 bases remained unmatched. The CDR3 extends over 16 amino acids. The DNA of the CDR3 is TGTGCCAGCAGTTTATATAGCGGGATCCGCACAGATACGCAGTATTTT. Amino acids: CASSLYSGIRTDTQYF.

V usage is TRBV5-1 and J usage is TRBJ2-7; 8 bases fit TRBD1. The CDR3 length is 15 residues. CDR1 SGHRS and CDR2 YFSETQ come from the germline V gene. The V and J ends lost 4 bases and 4 bases, in that order; junction bases with no gene match: 10. The DNA of the CDR3 is TGCGCCAGCAGCAGCGCCGGGACAGGTGGTTACGAGCAGTACTTC. Translated: CASSSAGTGGYEQYF.

Only one count was recorded for this clone. The chain is built from TRBV19 and TRBJ1-5, with D unresolved. V was pared by 7 bases and J by 7 bases, with 11 bases between. This CDR3 is built from 12 residues. Germline V gives CDR1 LNHDA, CDR2 SQIVND (reference sequence). Here the CDR3 DNA reads TGTGCCAGTAAGGGCGGGGAGCAGCCCCAGCATTTT. Protein product: CASKGGEQPQHF.

V and J are TRBV7-8 and TRBJ2-1; a possible D gene is TRBD2 (5 bases). Germline values: CDR1 SGHVS, CDR2 FQNEAQ. CDR3 length: 12 amino acids. V lost 1 base to trimming and J lost 12 bases, with 10 bases between them. CDR3 DNA sequence: TGTGCCAGCAGCTTAGAGGCAGGAGGGCAGTTCTTC. Translation: CASSLEAGGQFF.

The J gene is TRBJ2-7, the V gene TRBV28; 9 bases agree with TRBD2. The CDR3 spans 15 residues. Germline trimming cut 3 bases from V and 3 bases from J; bases unmatched to any gene: 6. Germline CDR1 reads MDHEN; CDR2 reads SYDVKM. CDR3 residues: CASSFHSGSFYEQYF. The CDR3 DNA reads TGTGCCAGCAGTTTTCATAGCGGGAGTTTCTACGAGCAGTACTTC.

CDR3 sequence: CASTASGEDNEQFF. The CDR3 nucleotides read TGTGCCAGCACGGCTAGCGGGGAGGACAATGAGCAGTTCTTC. J is TRBJ2-1 and V is TRBV6-5; 9 bases align to TRBD2. Per germline, CDR1 MNHEY and CDR2 SVGAGI. J gave up 5 bases and V 7 bases, and 6 bases lay outside the gene matches. This CDR3 has 14 amino acids.

The chain uses TRBV5-1 and TRBJ1-4; D unresolved. The CDR3 extends over 14 amino acids. CDR1 and CDR2 (germline): SGHRS, YFSETQ. The ends were cut back, 2 bases at V and 8 bases at J, with 13 bases in the middle. CDR3 sequence reads: CASSFSAPDEKLFF. The CDR3 nucleotides read TGCGCCAGCAGCTTCAGCGCCCCAGACGAAAAACTGTTTTTT.

This clone has only one observation. CDR3 nucleotide sequence: TGTGCCAGCAGCCCTCCCCAACAAGAGAGGGAAGCTTTCTTT. Translating gives CASSPPQQEREAFF. The chain has TRBV5-4 and TRBJ1-1, with D hard to call. CDR3 size: 14 residues. CDR1 and CDR2 from the germline V gene are SGHNT and YYREEE (reference sequence). V lost 4 bases and J 8 bases, leaving 18 bases between the germline ends.

The CDR3 spells CASSDEAGPYEQYF. CDR3 in DNA: TGTGCCAGCAGTGACGAAGCGGGACCCTACGAGCAGTACTTC. The chain recombines TRBV6-1 with TRBJ2-7; 7 bases line up with TRBD2. Germline CDR1 is MNHNS and CDR2 is SASEGT. CDR3 length: 14 residues. Losses at the gene ends were 3 bases for V and 2 bases for J; bases not matched to a gene: 4.

This chain connects TRBV11-2 to TRBJ2-1; 14 bases fit TRBD2. The CDR3 covers 15 residues. Losses at the gene ends were 0 bases for V and 9 bases for J; bases not matched to a gene: 1. The germline V gene encodes CDR1 SGHAT and CDR2 FQNNGV. The CDR3 nucleotides read TGTGCCAGCAGCTTAGAGGGGACTAGCGGGAGTGAGCAGTTCTTC. It codes for CASSLEGTSGSEQFF.

The chain combines TRBV11-2 with TRBJ1-2; D perhaps matches TRBD1 (5 bases). Looked up from germline, CDR1 is SGHAT and CDR2 is FQNNGV. Trimming took 3 bases from V and 0 from J, leaving 11 bases between them. CDR3 size: 15 residues. The CDR3 DNA reads TGTGCCAGCAGCTTGAGGGGAGGGACTAACTATGGCTACACCTTC. This codes for CASSLRGGTNYGYTF.

In its sample, this clone was seen once. The chain recombines TRBV5-5 with TRBJ2-1; D is uncertain. Germline values: CDR1 SGHKS, CDR2 YYEKEE (reference sequence). Between the trimmed V and J ends, which lost 4 bases and 1 base, there was a span of 6 bases. The CDR3 is 13 residues long. The CDR3 spells CASSPRSYNEQFF. The CDR3 DNA sequence: TGTGCCAGCAGCCCTAGATCCTACAATGAGCAGTTCTTC.

The rearrangement uses TRBV12-1 and TRBJ2-7; the table gives TRBD2 as D, unverified against the DNA. TRBV12-1 is classified as a pseudogene. The CDR3 runs to 16 residues. CDR3: CATGGTADPVSYEQYF. CDR3 nucleotide sequence: TGTGCCACCGGAGGGACGGCGGATCCCGTCTCCTACGAGCAGTACTTC.

The chain links TRBV10-3 to TRBJ2-6; D unclear. V was clipped by 4 bases and J by 0 bases, with 13 bases between them. Looked up from germline, CDR1 is ENHRY and CDR2 is SYGVKD. The CDR3 spans 17 residues. The CDR3 bases are TGTGCCATCAGTGGTCCCCGCGTGAGCTCTGGGGCCAACGTCCTGACTTTC. Its translation: CAISGPRVSSGANVLTF.

The rearrangement links TRBV5-8 to TRBJ1-5; D is perhaps TRBD1 (5 bases). This CDR3 spans 14 amino acids. V was shortened by 4 bases and J by 0 bases, with 8 bases between the two germline ends. The germline V gene has CDR1 SGHTS and CDR2 YDEGEE. The chain's CDR3 is CASSKTVSNQPQHF. The CDR3 DNA sequence: TGTGCCAGCAGCAAGACAGTTAGCAATCAGCCCCAGCATTTT.

V and J are TRBV2 and TRBJ2-7, with TRBD2 as a possible D gene (6 bases). The CDR3 has 15 amino acids. V was clipped by 4 bases and J by 3 bases, with 16 bases between them. Germline loops: CDR1 SNHLY, CDR2 FYNNEI. The CDR3 here is CASSGPGAGGYEQYF. For the CDR3, the DNA is TGTGCCAGCAGTGGACCCGGGGCCGGGGGCTACGAGCAGTACTTC.

V usage is TRBV30 and J usage is TRBJ2-5; no clear D. The CDR3 sequence is 13 residues long. Deletions cut 3 bases from V and 2 bases from J, with 10 bases between. CDR1 and CDR2 from the germline V gene are GTSNPN and SVGIG (reference sequence). The CDR3 DNA sequence: TGTGCCTGGAGCACTATGGAACAAGAGACCCAGTACTTC. Translating gives CAWSTMEQETQYF.

The rearrangement uses TRBV5-1 and TRBJ1-4, with D possibly TRBD1 on 6 matching bases. CDR1 and CDR2 (germline): SGHRS, YFSETQ. This CDR3 comprises 16 residues. Trimming took 4 bases from V and 8 from J, leaving 21 bases between them. The CDR3 nucleotides are TGCGCCAGCAGCCCAGCCCCTACAGGGCGGAACGAAAAACTGTTTTTT. Its translation: CASSPAPTGRNEKLFF.